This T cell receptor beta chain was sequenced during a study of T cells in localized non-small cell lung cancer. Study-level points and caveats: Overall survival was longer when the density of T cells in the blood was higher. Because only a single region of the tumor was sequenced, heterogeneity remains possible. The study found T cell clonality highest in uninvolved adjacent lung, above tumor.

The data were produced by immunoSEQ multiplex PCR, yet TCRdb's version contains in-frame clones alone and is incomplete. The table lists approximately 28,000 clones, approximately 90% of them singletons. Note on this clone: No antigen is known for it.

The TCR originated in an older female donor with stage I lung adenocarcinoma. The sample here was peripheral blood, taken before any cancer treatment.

The CDR3 protein is CASSPWQGEETQYF. In DNA, the CDR3 is TGTGCCAGCTCACCATGGCAGGGGGAAGAGACCCAGTACTTC. The chain has TRBV18 and TRBJ2-5; 7 nucleotides align to TRBD1. This CDR3 contains 14 residues. Germline lookup yields CDR1 KGHSH and CDR2 LQKENI. J was trimmed by 3 bases and V by 2 bases; bases with no gene match: 3.